These T cell receptor beta chains were read from a single sample in a study of CD8 T cells in ankylosing spondylitis. Using its own MiXCR run on the 5' RACE reads, TCRdb lists one record per CDR3 protein. The table lists some 220,000 distinct CDR3 sequences, roughly 6.6% of them singletons, with more than 13% in the top ten. Sequencing input: blood, either unsorted or a sorted T cell fraction (not recorded which). All receptors derive from a male donor with ankylosing spondylitis. CDR3s include the opening cysteine and the closing phenylalanine or tryptophan. D genes are given only for firm matches. A row's size may be missing; if present it is once, few, many or a size class.

V,J,size,D,CDR3,DNA
TRBV20-1,TRBJ2-7,many,TRBD2,CSARDDTTSGSEQYF,TGCAGTGCTAGAGACGATACGACTAGCGGGAGCGAGCAGTACTTC
TRBV5-1,TRBJ2-1,many,TRBD1,CASSLERTGINEQFF,TGCGCCAGCAGCTTGGAGAGGACAGGGATAAATGAGCAGTTCTTC
TRBV20-1,TRBJ2-7,.,TRBD2,CSARNAWEGYEQYF,TGCAGTGCTAGAAACGCCTGGGAGGGCTACGAGCAGTACTTC
TRBV29-1,TRBJ2-7,once,.,CSASDSYEQYF,TGCAGCGCCTCGGACAGCTACGAGCAGTACTTC
TRBV6-2/TRBV6-3,TRBJ2-5,many,.,CASSMTGPVETQYF,TGTGCCAGCAGTATGACAGGACCGGTGGAGACCCAGTACTTC
TRBV6-4,TRBJ2-1,many,.,CASSDSGNEQFF,TGTGCCAGCAGTGACTCCGGGAATGAGCAGTTCTTC
TRBV27,TRBJ2-3,many,TRBD1,CASSTSGTGYPDTQYF,TGTGCCAGCAGCACATCCGGGACAGGGTATCCAGATACGCAGTATTTT
TRBV6-8,TRBJ2-3,many,.,CASSRAVCTQYF,TGTGCCAGCAGTCGAGCGGTATGTACGCAGTATTTT
TRBV7-9,TRBJ2-7,.,TRBD2,CASSFLSGVSYEQYF,TGTGCCAGCAGCTTCCTAAGCGGGGTTTCCTACGAGCAGTACTTC
TRBV4-3,TRBJ1-1,many,.,CASSQGISEYTEAFF,TGCGCCAGCAGCCAAGGAATTTCGGAGTACACTGAAGCTTTCTTT
TRBV6-5,TRBJ1-3,many,.,CASSYEYGVGSGNTIYF,TGTGCCAGCAGTTACGAATACGGCGTCGGGTCTGGAAACACCATATATTTT
TRBV7-9,TRBJ2-1,.,.,CASGGLAGYNEQFF,TGTGCCAGCGGAGGGCTAGCAGGCTACAATGAGCAGTTCTTC
TRBV4-3,TRBJ2-4,.,TRBD1,CASSHTGDAKNIQYF,TGCGCCAGCAGCCACACAGGGGACGCCAAAAACATTCAGTACTTC
TRBV12-3/TRBV12-4,TRBJ2-1,many,TRBD2,CASSSQLAGTYYEQFF,TGTGCCAGCAGTAGCCAACTAGCGGGGACGTACTATGAGCAGTTCTTC
TRBV6-1,TRBJ2-7,.,TRBD2,CASSDGLAGPYEQYF,TGTGCCAGCAGTGATGGGCTAGCGGGGCCCTACGAGCAGTACTTC
TRBV18,TRBJ2-1,many,.,CASSPPESYNEQFF,TGTGCCAGCTCACCTCCGGAGTCTTACAATGAGCAGTTCTTC
TRBV29-1,TRBJ2-1,many,.,CSGTGRATVRNEQFF,TGCAGCGGGACGGGACGGGCGACCGTTCGCAATGAGCAGTTCTTC
TRBV20-1,TRBJ2-7,few,.,CSARARDHYEQYF,TGCAGTGCTAGGGCCCGGGACCACTACGAGCAGTACTTC
TRBV25-1,TRBJ2-6,.,TRBD1,CASSESPTGPGANVLTF,TGTGCCAGCAGTGAATCCCCGACAGGGCCCGGGGCCAACGTCCTGACTTTC
TRBV14,TRBJ2-3,many,.,CASSQGRLADTQYF,TGTGCCAGCAGCCAAGGGCGACTAGCAGATACGCAGTATTTT
TRBV28,TRBJ2-1,many,.,CASRLAVSSYNEQFF,TGTGCCAGCAGGCTAGCTGTTAGCTCCTACAATGAGCAGTTCTTC
TRBV9,TRBJ2-7,many,TRBD1,CASSVAEGQGSEQYF,TGTGCCAGCAGCGTAGCGGAGGGACAGGGGAGCGAGCAGTACTTC
TRBV19,TRBJ2-1,many,TRBD1,CASSNGRGRANEQFF,TGTGCCAGTAGTAACGGCAGGGGGCGGGCCAATGAGCAGTTCTTC
TRBV11-1,TRBJ2-2,few,.,CASSLNGRENTGELFF,TGTGCCAGCAGCTTAAATGGCCGGGAAAACACCGGGGAGCTGTTTTTT
TRBV13,TRBJ2-7,few,.,CASTQGLAGVSEQYF,TGTGCCAGCACCCAGGGGTTGGCGGGAGTAAGCGAGCAGTACTTC
TRBV4-2,TRBJ1-1,.,.,CASSPRPRGTEAFF,TGTGCCAGCAGTCCGAGACCCCGGGGCACTGAAGCTTTCTTT
TRBV3-1,TRBJ2-5,many,TRBD1,CASTLGQGRQETQYF,TGTGCCAGCACCTTGGGACAGGGCCGGCAGGAGACCCAGTACTTC
TRBV4-1,TRBJ2-1,many,TRBD2,CASIRLAGGSDEQFF,TGCGCCAGCATCAGACTAGCGGGAGGGTCTGATGAGCAGTTCTTC
TRBV6-1,TRBJ2-7,.,TRBD1,CASSPGTGSLYEQYF,TGTGCCAGCAGTCCCGGGACAGGGTCCCTCTACGAGCAGTACTTC
TRBV2,TRBJ1-2,many,TRBD1,CAVDRALNGYTF,TGTGCCGTAGACAGGGCTTTGAATGGCTACACCTTC
TRBV7-8,TRBJ2-5,many,.,CASSRMGGAVETQYF,TGTGCCAGCAGCCGAATGGGGGGGGCCGTAGAGACCCAGTACTTC
TRBV24-1,TRBJ2-2,many,.,CATSWGTLNTGELFF,TGTGCCACCAGTTGGGGGACACTGAACACCGGGGAGCTGTTTTTT
TRBV20-1,TRBJ2-2,many,.,CSARSASTGELFF,TGCAGTGCTAGATCAGCGTCCACCGGGGAGCTGTTTTTT
TRBV29-1,TRBJ1-2,few,.,CSGQGNYGYTF,TGCAGCGGTCAGGGTAACTATGGCTACACCTTC
TRBV6-1,TRBJ2-7,many,.,CASSDVPRSIGTTYEQYF,TGTGCCAGCAGTGACGTCCCAAGGTCTATAGGGACAACCTACGAGCAGTACTTC
TRBV7-6,TRBJ2-3,few,.,CASSLGLSATDTQYF,TGTGCCAGCAGCTTAGGACTTTCCGCCACAGATACGCAGTATTTT
TRBV7-9,TRBJ1-1,.,TRBD1,CASSSTGGWTEAFF,TGTGCCAGCAGCTCGACAGGGGGCTGGACTGAAGCTTTCTTT
TRBV7-9,TRBJ1-4,many,.,CASSFDQGNEKLFF,TGTGCCAGCAGCTTCGATCAGGGTAATGAAAAACTGTTTTTT
TRBV9,TRBJ2-5,many,TRBD2,CASSVGASGSSQETQYF,TGTGCCAGCAGCGTAGGCGCTAGCGGGAGTTCGCAAGAGACCCAGTACTTC
TRBV7-8,TRBJ1-1,many,.,CASSLDRTNTEAFF,TGTGCCAGCAGCTTAGACAGGACGAACACTGAAGCTTTCTTT
TRBV12-3/TRBV12-4,TRBJ2-5,many,.,CASSLGFRGETQYF,TGTGCCAGCAGTTTGGGCTTTAGGGGAGAGACCCAGTACTTC
TRBV5-1,TRBJ1-1,few,TRBD1,CASSPGTGEAFF,TGCGCCAGCAGCCCTGGGACAGGGGAAGCTTTCTTT
TRBV28,TRBJ2-2,many,TRBD2,CASRPTSANTGELFF,TGTGCCAGCAGGCCGACTAGCGCGAACACCGGGGAGCTGTTTTTT
TRBV7-2,TRBJ2-3,many,.,CASSFHSTDTQYF,TGTGCCAGCAGCTTCCACAGCACAGATACGCAGTATTTT
TRBV7-9,TRBJ2-2,many,.,CASSLRQGSTGELFF,TGTGCCAGCAGCTTGAGGCAGGGCTCCACCGGGGAGCTGTTTTTT
TRBV7-9,TRBJ1-4,.,.,CASSFREEKLFF,TGTGCCAGCAGCTTCCGGGAGGAAAAACTGTTTTTT
TRBV9,TRBJ2-3,.,.,CASSAWGTSTDTQYF,TGTGCCAGCAGCGCGTGGGGGACTAGCACAGATACGCAGTATTTT
TRBV7-6,TRBJ2-1,many,.,CASSPRGQNNEQFF,TGTGCCAGCAGCCCCAGGGGTCAAAACAATGAGCAGTTCTTC
TRBV5-1,TRBJ2-5,few,.,CASSWRSRGGGETQYF,TGCGCCAGCAGCTGGCGCTCCAGGGGAGGAGGTGAGACCCAGTACTTC
TRBV5-6,TRBJ2-1,few,.,CASSGIGANMDEQFF,TGTGCCAGCAGCGGGATAGGGGCGAATATGGATGAGCAGTTCTTC
TRBV6-2/TRBV6-3,TRBJ2-1,many,.,CASSDTRGDEQFF,TGTGCCAGCAGTGATACAAGGGGTGATGAGCAGTTCTTC
TRBV7-6,TRBJ1-2,few,.,CASSPGRTNYGYTF,TGTGCCAGCAGTCCAGGACGGACTAACTATGGCTACACCTTC
TRBV5-1,TRBJ2-5,.,TRBD1,CASSWDRDRGRQETQYF,TGCGCCAGCAGCTGGGACCGGGACAGGGGGCGGCAGGAGACCCAGTACTTC
TRBV4-3,TRBJ2-1,many,TRBD1,CASSLGQGGDEQFF,TGCGCCAGCAGCCTTGGACAGGGAGGCGATGAGCAGTTCTTC
TRBV7-9,TRBJ2-7,.,.,CASSLMPYEQYF,TGTGCCAGCAGCTTGATGCCCTACGAGCAGTACTTC
TRBV30,TRBJ2-2,few,TRBD2,CAWNWGGTGELFF,TGTGCCTGGAATTGGGGAGGGACCGGGGAGCTGTTTTTT
TRBV7-9,TRBJ2-1,many,.,CASSLMFPDEQFF,TGTGCCAGCAGCTTAATGTTCCCCGATGAGCAGTTCTTC